These 23 T cell receptor beta chains originate from one sample sequenced in a study of T cells in Graves' hyperthyroidism and ophthalmopathy (dated by TCRdb to between 2017 and 2020). Library prep was done by multiplex PCR. Instrument used: Illumina HiSeq 2000. TCR beta CDR3 regions were amplified from RNA transcripts. For the first round of RT-PCR on the TCR CDR3, the HTBI primer set was used together with the Qiagen OneStep RT-PCR kit. TCRdb reworked the public reads: Q25 trimming with fastp, MiXCR clone assembly, productive beta chains retained. One record per CDR3 amino acid sequence lists the most common genes and DNA. The sample table lists a few hundred thousand distinct CDR3 sequences, roughly 14% of them with a count of one. Of the sample, 7.3% falls within the top ten clones. The sequencing input was blood. The receptors here all came from a woman in her 30s with Graves' hyperthyroidism.

This clonotype was detected many times. The rearrangement uses TRBV10-3 and TRBJ2-3, with 13 bases fitting TRBD2. This CDR3 comprises 17 residues. The V gene end was trimmed by 6 bases and the J gene end by 3 bases; junction bases not matched to a gene: 9. CDR1 ENHRY and CDR2 SYGVKD come from the germline V gene. The CDR3 loop reads CAISHRTSGSGTDTQYF. In DNA form, the CDR3 reads TGTGCCATCAGCCACAGGACTAGCGGGAGTGGGACAGATACGCAGTATTTT.

The chain combines TRBV6-1 with TRBJ2-2, with TRBD1 as a possible D gene (5 bases). The CDR3 runs 18 residues. Germline V lookup: CDR1 MNHNS, CDR2 SASEGT. With 8 bases removed from V and 0 bases from J, the gap between germline ends came to 22 bases. The CDR3 reads CASPTPLTDAANTGELFF. The CDR3 nucleotides read TGTGCCAGCCCTACCCCTTTGACAGACGCTGCGAACACCGGGGAGCTGTTTTTT.

CDR3 DNA sequence: TGTGCCAGCAGTTTGGGTCATAGGTCCTACGAGCAGTACTTC. Its translation: CASSLGHRSYEQYF. The chain combines TRBV27 with TRBJ2-7; no firm D call. The CDR3 covers 14 residues. Looked up from germline, CDR1 is MNHEY and CDR2 is SMNVEV (reference sequence). Trimming removed 3 bases from V and 1 base from J, with 10 bases in between.

This clonotype was detected only a few times. The J gene is TRBJ2-7, the V gene TRBV30; D possibly corresponds to TRBD2 (5 bases). In germline, CDR1 is GTSNPN, CDR2 SVGIG (reference sequence). V shed 0 bases and J shed 5 bases, with 20 bases lying between them. The CDR3 is 16 amino acids. The DNA for the CDR3 is TGTGCCTGGAGTGTACTCGCTACGGGAACCGCTAACGAGCAGTACTTC. Translation: CAWSVLATGTANEQYF.

This clonotype was seen ten or more times. The chain's CDR3 is CASSFVMNTEAFF. CDR3 coding DNA: TGTGCCAGCAGCTTCGTCATGAACACTGAAGCTTTCTTT. V gene TRBV7-2 combines with J gene TRBJ1-1; D gene unclear. Germline V gene sequence: CDR1 SGHTA, CDR2 FQGNSA. V dropped 3 bases and J dropped 0 bases, with 5 bases sitting between them. The CDR3 contains 13 residues.

This clonotype was observed a single time. V gene TRBV5-5 combines with J gene TRBJ2-7; TRBD2 matches 13 bases. Trimming at V came to 3 bases and at J to 0 bases, leaving 3 bases not matched to a gene. CDR1 and CDR2 (germline): SGHKS, YYEKEE (reference sequence). This CDR3 contains 16 residues. The CDR3 coding sequence is TGTGCCAGCAGCTGGGGACTAGCGGGAACCTCCTACGAGCAGTACTTC. Translating gives CASSWGLAGTSYEQYF. Looking up the rest from reference TRBV5-5 and TRBJ2-7 gives the full variable domain: DAGVTQSPTHLIKTRGQQVTLRCSPISGHKSVSWYQQVLGQGPQFIFQYYEKEERGRGNFPDRFSARQFPNYSSELNVNALLLGDSALYLCASSWGLAGTSYEQYFGPGTRLTVT.

The chain combines TRBV7-9 with TRBJ2-7, with TRBD1 matching 7 bases. This CDR3 is 14 amino acids long. Germline loops: CDR1 SEHNR, CDR2 FQNEAQ (reference sequence). V lost 4 bases and J lost 3; bases outside the gene matches: 6. The CDR3 protein is CASSWDSGFYEQYF. For the CDR3, the DNA is TGTGCCAGCAGCTGGGACAGCGGATTCTACGAGCAGTACTTC.

At least ten counts were recorded for this clonotype. The chain joins TRBV4-1 to TRBJ2-5, with 8 positions matching TRBD2. V lost 5 bases and J lost 3; bases outside the gene matches: 11. Germline CDR1 is MGHRA and CDR2 is YSYEKL. The CDR3 runs 16 residues. The chain's CDR3 is CASSGTPGLVEETQYF. DNA of the CDR3: TGCGCCAGCAGCGGCACGCCGGGACTAGTGGAAGAGACCCAGTACTTC.

There are many counts of this clonotype. The chain employs TRBV5-1 and TRBJ1-2; 8 nucleotides match TRBD1. V shed 4 bases, J shed 6 bases, and the junction held 14 bases outside the gene matches. The CDR3 contains 16 residues. Per germline, CDR1 SGHRS and CDR2 YFSETQ. As DNA, the CDR3 is TGCGCCAGCAGCCCACTGGCCTCGACAGGGGAACATGGCTACACCTTC. Encoded protein: CASSPLASTGEHGYTF.

This clonotype was counted ten times or more. V gene TRBV2 combines with J gene TRBJ1-1; 9 nucleotides match TRBD1. The trim removed 7 bases at V and 11 bases at J, leaving 5 bases unmatched. The CDR3 is 11 amino acids. Germline assignment: CDR1 SNHLY and CDR2 FYNNEI. The CDR3 spells CASNRQGVAFF. Written as DNA, the CDR3 is TGTGCCAGCAACAGACAGGGGGTGGCTTTCTTT.

Details on this clonotype: A single base separates this from a much larger clone, so it may be a read error. The chain joins TRBV7-9 to TRBJ2-7; D assignment may be TRBD1 or TRBD2 (6 bases each). Germline V gene lookup returns CDR1 SEHNR and CDR2 FQNEAQ (reference sequence). The CDR3 length is 16 residues. V was cut by 1 base and J by 6 bases, with 19 bases left in between. The CDR3 reads CASSLGGASRDPEQYF. The CDR3 coding sequence is TGTGCCAGCAGCTTAGGGGGGGCTAGCAGAGATCCCGAGCAGTACTTC.

The V gene is TRBV18, the J gene TRBJ2-7, with D unresolved. The germline V and J ends were trimmed by 3 bases and 2 bases, with 11 bases remaining between them. There are 14 residues in the CDR3. Per the germline V gene, CDR1 is KGHSH and CDR2 is LQKENI. The CDR3 DNA sequence: TGTGCCAGCTCACCGCGTTCGGACCCCTACGAGCAGTACTTC. Translated, it gives CASSPRSDPYEQYF.

This clonotype was seen ten or more times. This sequence joins TRBV11-2 and TRBJ2-2, with 8 nucleotides matching TRBD1. The CDR3 loop spans 15 amino acids. Looked up from germline, CDR1 is SGHAT and CDR2 is FQNNGV. J gave up 7 bases and V 6 bases, and 10 bases lay outside the gene matches. CDR3 in amino acids: CASRYGQGSRGELFF. The CDR3 region has the DNA TGTGCCAGCAGATACGGACAGGGAAGTCGCGGGGAGCTGTTTTTT.

This clonotype was seen more than once but under ten times. The chain is built from TRBV12-3 or TRBV12-4 and TRBJ2-2; D ambiguous. The CDR3 covers 15 residues. V lost 7 bases and J 0 bases, leaving 12 bases between the germline ends. The CDR3 bases are TGTGCCAGCACCCGGACCATAACGAACACCGGGGAGCTGTTTTTT. It is translated as CASTRTITNTGELFF.

This clonotype appeared a few times. The chain couples TRBV5-1 to TRBJ2-1; TRBD1 matches 8 bases. V was clipped by 0 bases and J by 3 bases; unmatched bases: 8. CDR3 length: 17 residues. The germline gives CDR1 SGHRS, CDR2 YFSETQ. The CDR3 region has the DNA TGCGCCAGCAGCTTGGGCCGTTGGACAGGGTACTACAATGAGCAGTTCTTC. Protein sequence: CASSLGRWTGYYNEQFF.

Ten or more counts support this clonotype. The chain couples TRBV29-1 to TRBJ2-7; D may match TRBD1 or TRBD2 (5 bases each). CDR1 and CDR2 (germline): SQVTM, ANQGSEA. V dropped 4 bases and J dropped 2 bases, with 15 bases sitting between them. This CDR3 comprises 14 residues. The CDR3 coding sequence is TGCAGCGTTGGAGGGGAGACTACCCCCTACGAGCAGTACTTC. It is translated as CSVGGETTPYEQYF.

A few counts support this clonotype. The V and J genes are TRBV29-1 and TRBJ1-2; D not certain. Germline-derived CDR1 and CDR2 are SQVTM and ANQGSEA. The CDR3 length is 12 residues. The CDR3 here is CTTFGGGYGYTF. CDR3 bases: TGCACCACCTTCGGCGGCGGCTATGGCTACACCTTC. The full variable domain, its missing parts supplied by reference TRBV29-1 and TRBJ1-2, is SAVISQKPSRDICQRGTSLTIQCQVDSQVTMMFWYRQQPGQSLTLIATANQGSEATYESGFVIDKFPISRPNLTFSTLTVSNMSPEDSSIYLCTTFGGGYGYTFGSGTRLTVV.

The table lists this clonotype with many counts. The chain recombines TRBV5-1 with TRBJ2-6, with 10 bases aligning to TRBD1. The J segment lost 2 bases and the V segment lost 2 bases, leaving 10 bases of the junction unmatched. Germline-derived CDR1 and CDR2 are SGHRS and YFSETQ. This CDR3 comprises 19 residues. The CDR3 loop is CASSFTWGQGIAGANVLTF. CDR3 bases: TGCGCCAGCAGCTTCACGTGGGGACAGGGGATTGCTGGGGCCAACGTCCTGACTTTC. The complete variable domain, with remaining parts taken from reference TRBV5-1 and TRBJ2-6, reads KAGVTQTPRYLIKTRGQQVTLSCSPISGHRSVSWYQQTPGQGLQFLFEYFSETQRNKGNFPGRFSGRQFSNSRSEMNVSTLELGDSALYLCASSFTWGQGIAGANVLTFGAGSRLTVL.

This clonotype was seen at least ten times. The CDR3 loop is CASSSDQRSGIGTDTQYF. In nucleotides, the CDR3 is TGTGCCAGCAGTTCGGATCAACGTAGCGGGATCGGCACAGATACGCAGTATTTT. The rearrangement uses TRBV6-2 or TRBV6-3 and TRBJ2-3, with TRBD2 matching over 8 bases. CDR1 is MNHEY and CDR2 is SVGEGT in the germline V gene. Losses at the gene ends were 4 bases for V and 1 base for J; bases not matched to a gene: 13. CDR3 length equals 18 residues.

This clonotype has only a few counts. The gene calls are TRBV9 and TRBJ1-3; D ambiguous. The ends were cut back, 0 bases at V and 0 bases at J, with 7 bases in the middle. Germline CDR1 is SGDLS and CDR2 is YYNGEE. The length of the CDR3 is 15 residues. In DNA form, the CDR3 reads TGTGCCAGCAGCGTAGCCCTGGGCTCTGGAAACACCATATATTTT. This codes for CASSVALGSGNTIYF.

This clonotype has a handful of counts. This chain connects TRBV20-1 to TRBJ2-1; D unclear. The length of the CDR3 is 12 residues. CDR1 and CDR2 from the germline V gene are DFQATT and SNEGSKA (reference sequence). V lost 5 bases, J lost 8 bases, and 13 bases lay in between. As DNA, the CDR3 is TGCAGTGCTCCCCGTTACTCGGATGAGCAGTTCTTC. Its translation is CSAPRYSDEQFF.

The chain links TRBV7-3 to TRBJ2-1, with TRBD2 identical over 7 bases. V dropped 0 bases and J dropped 2; count of bases not matched to a gene: 10. From germline, CDR1 is SGHTA and CDR2 FQGTGA. The CDR3 totals 18 residues. Written as DNA, the CDR3 is TGTGCCAGCAGCTTAACGATTGGGGCGGGAGACCCCTACAATGAGCAGTTCTTC. Translation gives CASSLTIGAGDPYNEQFF. Supplemented by reference TRBV7-3 and TRBJ2-1, the full variable domain reads GAGVSQTPSNKVTEKGKYVELRCDPISGHTALYWYRQSLGQGPEFLIYFQGTGAADDSGLPNDRFFAVRPEGSVSTLKIQRTERGDSAVYLCASSLTIGAGDPYNEQFFGPGTRLTVL.

The rearrangement uses TRBV5-1 and TRBJ2-6; the D gene is possibly TRBD1 (5 bases). With 4 bases removed from V and 0 bases from J, the gap between germline ends came to 11 bases. The CDR3 contains 16 residues. Germline V CDR1 and CDR2: SGHRS, YFSETQ. For the CDR3, the DNA is TGCGCCAGCAGCGTATCAACAGGCTCTGGGGCCAACGTCCTGACTTTC. It encodes CASSVSTGSGANVLTF.